These T cell receptor beta chains were read from a single sample in a study of glioma-infiltrating T cells after dendritic cell vaccination. The protocol was immunoSEQ multiplex PCR, while the TCRdb copy is restricted to in-frame clones and leaves out a portion. The sample carries almost 65,000 clones, more than 75% recorded once. Sequencing was performed on blood, taken before dendritic cell vaccination. All receptors come from a human donor with glioblastoma. Both conserved end residues are part of each CDR3.

v_gene,CDR3aa
TRBV5-1,CASRLAGFSTDTQYF
TRBV6-5,CASSRPSDGAYEQYF
TRBV7-2,CASTLFSGGAADTQYF
TRBV4-1,CASSQVPGNNVLTF
TRBV19,CASSIGRGNTGELFF
TRBV19,CASRLTGNNEKLFF
TRBV27,CASSFSAGYEQYF
TRBV12-2,CPTVPRKGKGGNEQFF
TRBV2,CASSEEPGEGNTIYF
TRBV6-6,CASSFEAFF
TRBV19,CASSPDISYNSPLHF
TRBV7-2,CASSLSNYEQYF
TRBV2,CASGFLRTGYSNQPQHF
TRBV7-9,CASSFGGTGLAYEQYF
TRBV27,CASSLGWGVSYEQYF
TRBV11-3,CASSNMASDTQYF
TRBV5-1,CASTTGDSTDTQYF
TRBV5-6,CASSWRFQTNEKLFF
TRBV18,CASSPTGTGYNEQFF
TRBV6-6,CASLVKREYTGELFF
TRBV7-2,CASSLVWDIENIQYF
TRBV6-5,CASSREGAGWETQYF
TRBV19,CASSSRDIYNSPLHF
TRBV19,CASRPTGPTPEAFF
TRBV2,CASSPPTSGGITDTQYF
TRBV5-1,CASSGQGASYSPLHF